One and the same sample provided the 11 T cell receptor beta chains below, sequenced in a study of cytomegalovirus exposure and HLA in healthy donors. 60 Vbeta and 13 Jbeta primers were used in PCR. Sequencing was performed with immunoSEQ multiplex PCR; in TCRdb, only in-frame clones are kept and a portion is missing. The sample lists 150,000 to 200,000 clones, 80% seen once, with 2.3% in the top ten. Sequencing input: PBMCs. Receptor source: a male donor in good health and CMV-seronegative.

The genes are TRBV6-5 and TRBJ1-2; TRBD1 matches 7 bases. Germline CDR1 and CDR2: MNHEY and SVGAGI. This CDR3 spans 16 amino acids. Germline trimming cut 4 bases from V and 8 bases from J; bases unmatched to any gene: 16. The CDR3 loop is CASSSLGGAGIYGYTF. The CDR3 DNA is TGTGCCAGCAGTTCCTTAGGGGGCGCGGGAATTTACGGCTACACCTTC.

CDR3 protein: CASSLFRLDTQYF. CDR3 DNA sequence: TGTGCCAGCAGCTTATTTCGGTTGGATACGCAGTATTTT. The chain uses TRBV7-2 and TRBJ2-3; D not resolved. The CDR3 is 13 residues long. The germline gives CDR1 SGHTA, CDR2 FQGNSA. V dropped 2 bases and J dropped 6 bases, with 9 bases sitting between them.

V usage is TRBV13 and J usage is TRBJ2-1; TRBD2 is a possible D gene (7 bases). Germline loops: CDR1 PRHDT, CDR2 FYEKMQ (reference sequence). The CDR3 consists of 17 residues. V was cut by 5 bases and J by 1 base, with 18 bases left in between. For the CDR3, the DNA is TGTGCCAGCAGCCGAGGGGGGAGGGTAGCTTCCTACAATGAGCAGTTCTTC. Translation gives CASSRGGRVASYNEQFF.

This chain links TRBV18 with TRBJ2-2, with a possible D match to TRBD1 (6 bases). CDR3 size: 16 residues. The V gene lost 3 bases and the J gene lost 7 bases, with 18 bases spanning the gap. Germline-derived CDR1 and CDR2 are KGHSH and LQKENI. CDR3 residues: CASSPVTGWNGGELFF. The CDR3 nucleotides read TGTGCCAGCTCACCCGTGACAGGCTGGAATGGCGGGGAGCTGTTTTTT.

J is TRBJ1-2 and V is TRBV30; the D is unclear. The CDR3 runs 15 residues. Per germline, CDR1 GTSNPN and CDR2 SVGIG (reference sequence). The ends were cut back, 2 bases at V and 8 bases at J, with 21 bases in the middle. CDR3 DNA sequence: TGTGCCTGGAGTAGAAATAGGTTTGGGGAGGAGGGCTACACCTTC. Translating gives CAWSRNRFGEEGYTF.

The chain combines TRBV18 with TRBJ2-7; TRBD1 agrees at 7 bases. The CDR3 is made up of 15 amino acids. The germline gives CDR1 KGHSH, CDR2 LQKENI. The V segment lost 6 bases and the J segment 5 bases; nucleotides outside the gene matches: 13. This CDR3 reads CASSRGDRDWHEQYF. The CDR3 DNA is TGTGCCAGCTCCAGGGGAGACAGGGATTGGCACGAGCAGTACTTC. The variable domain in full, with the rest retrieved from reference TRBV18 and TRBJ2-7, is NAGVMQNPRHLVRRRGQEARLRCSPMKGHSHVYWYRQLPEEGLKFMVYLQKENIIDESGMPKERFSAEFPKEGPSILRIQQVVRGDSAAYFCASSRGDRDWHEQYFGPGTRLTVT.

This chain links TRBV5-5 with TRBJ2-3, with TRBD2 matching over 10 bases. V dropped 2 bases and J dropped 4; count of bases not matched to a gene: 1. Germline values: CDR1 SGHKS, CDR2 YYEKEE (reference sequence). This CDR3 has 14 residues. The CDR3 sequence: CASSLAGGADTQYF. CDR3 DNA sequence: TGTGCCAGCAGCTTAGCGGGGGGGGCAGATACGCAGTATTTT.

This clone appeared a few times. Here the CDR3 reads CASSPGLAGGYWEQFF. The DNA of the CDR3 is TGTGCCAGCAGCCCCGGACTAGCGGGGGGGTACTGGGAGCAGTTCTTC. The chain recombines TRBV7-6 with TRBJ2-1; 15 bases are shared with TRBD2. Trimming removed 5 bases from V and 10 bases from J; junction bases left unmatched: 9. CDR1 is SGHVS and CDR2 is FNYEAQ in the germline V gene. This CDR3 has 16 amino acids.

This clone was found once. This chain connects TRBV4-3 to TRBJ1-1, with no clear D. The V end was cut by 3 bases, the J end by 7 bases, with 9 bases between. The CDR3 spans 12 residues. The germline gives CDR1 LGHNA, CDR2 YSLEER. The CDR3 protein is CASSQGSSEAFF. CDR3 bases: TGCGCCAGCAGCCAGGGTAGCAGTGAAGCTTTCTTT.

The J gene is TRBJ2-3, the V gene TRBV19; 12 positions agree with TRBD2. V lost 8 bases, J lost 2 bases, and 5 bases stayed unmatched. Germline loops: CDR1 LNHDA, CDR2 SQIVND (reference sequence). The CDR3 loop spans 15 amino acids. The chain's CDR3 is CASHRTSGVTDTQYF. The CDR3 DNA reads as TGTGCCAGTCACAGGACTAGCGGGGTCACAGATACGCAGTATTTT.

V and J are TRBV9 and TRBJ1-2; a weak D match, TRBD1 (5 bases). CDR3 length equals 14 residues. Trimming removed 1 base at V and 4 bases at J, with 11 bases between. CDR1 is SGDLS and CDR2 is YYNGEE in the germline V gene. In DNA form, the CDR3 reads TGTGCCAGCAGCGTATCGGACACGGGCTATGGCTACACCTTC. Protein sequence: CASSVSDTGYGYTF.